The 15 T cell receptor beta chains listed next were all sequenced from one sample in a study of blood T cells in healthy people across ages. Next came a second PCR, run for about 6 to 12 cycles, which used a sample-barcoded 5' primer along with a J-beta primer mix. TCRdb ran MiXCR on the 5' RACE reads and lists one entry per CDR3 protein. This table has about 1.4 million distinct CDR3 sequences, around 59% appearing once. The sequenced material came from blood. All receptors come from a man between 18 and 29 years old in good health.

The V call is TRBV20-1, the J call TRBJ1-1, with TRBD1 matching over 7 bases. Germline loops: CDR1 DFQATT, CDR2 SNEGSKA (reference sequence). V dropped 5 bases and J dropped 0; count of bases not matched to a gene: 12. CDR3 length: 16 amino acids. The CDR3 protein is CSAPHRGNFMNTEAFF. CDR3 nucleotide sequence: TGCAGTGCTCCTCACAGGGGTAACTTCATGAACACTGAAGCTTTCTTT.

This rearrangement joins TRBV3-1 to TRBJ2-3, with TRBD2 matching over 8 bases. CDR1 and CDR2 from the germline V gene are LGHDT and YNNKEL (reference sequence). The CDR3 has 15 amino acids. The V gene end was trimmed by 2 bases and the J gene end by 4 bases; junction bases not matched to a gene: 5. CDR3 region: CASSQRAGASDTQYF. The CDR3 coding sequence is TGTGCCAGCAGCCAAAGAGCGGGAGCTTCAGATACGCAGTATTTT.

As for this clonotype: An end of the junction differs from the germline gene, which may be a read error. The genes are TRBV6-1 and TRBJ2-5; 9 bases line up with TRBD1. Germline CDR1 and CDR2: MNHNS and SASEGT. The length of the CDR3 is 13 residues. CDR3 sequence: CASSDSGTGIRFF. In nucleotides, the CDR3 is TGTGCCAGCAGTGACTCGGGGACAGGGATAAGGTTCTTC.

The V gene is TRBV7-2, the J gene TRBJ1-5, with 11 bases lining up with TRBD1. The CDR3 covers 16 residues. V dropped 5 bases and J dropped 7; count of bases not matched to a gene: 10. CDR1 SGHTA and CDR2 FQGNSA come from the germline V gene. CDR3 residues: CASSAPGGQGGQPQHF. The CDR3 region has the DNA TGTGCCAGCAGCGCCCCTGGGGGACAGGGGGGACAGCCCCAGCATTTT. The full variable domain, with the rest looked up from reference TRBV7-2 and TRBJ1-5, is GAGVSQSPSNKVTEKGKDVELRCDPISGHTALYWYRQSLGQGLEFLIYFQGNSAPDKSGLPSDRFSAERTGGSVSTLTIQRTQQEDSAVYLCASSAPGGQGGQPQHFGDGTRLSIL.

This clonotype occurred a few times. The gene calls are TRBV6-1 and TRBJ2-5; 10 nucleotides line up with TRBD2. The better agreement between TRBJ2-7 and the DNA end casts doubt on the J call. From germline, CDR1 is MNHNS and CDR2 SASEGT. The CDR3 length is 14 residues. The CDR3 bases are TGTGCCAGCATCGTGCTAGCGGGAGCTGGCGAGCAGTACTTC. It translates to CASIVLAGAGEQYF.

This clonotype was recorded once. The chain carries TRBV20-1 and TRBJ1-6; TRBD1 aligns across 7 bases. The CDR3 contains 12 residues. Germline V gene sequence: CDR1 DFQATT, CDR2 SNEGSKA (reference sequence). V was clipped by 5 bases and J by 10 bases; unmatched bases: 5. The CDR3 DNA reads as TGCAGTGCTGAAGGGACAGCCTCACCCCTCCACTTT. This gives the protein CSAEGTASPLHF.

The chain employs TRBV12-3 or TRBV12-4 and TRBJ1-6; D is possibly TRBD1 (6 bases). Deletions cut 6 bases from V and 7 bases from J, with 16 bases between. This CDR3 has 15 residues. The CDR3 coding sequence is TGTGCCAGCAGGATACAGGGAGGCGGAAATTCACCCCTCCACTTT. This gives the protein CASRIQGGGNSPLHF.

V is TRBV27 and J is TRBJ2-1; D remains unclear. Trimming left V 3 bases short and J 9 bases short, with 12 bases between. CDR3 length: 13 residues. The germline gives CDR1 MNHEY, CDR2 SMNVEV (reference sequence). The CDR3 coding sequence is TGTGCCAGCAGTTTGTCCACCCGGCGTGAGCAGTTCTTC. Translated: CASSLSTRREQFF.

The chain carries TRBV7-2 and TRBJ2-3, with 11 bases aligning to TRBD2. CDR3 length equals 15 residues. The ends lost 6 bases at V and 6 bases at J; junction bases unmatched: 8. Germline-derived CDR1 and CDR2 are SGHTA and FQGNSA. The CDR3 nucleotides read TGTGCCAGCAGAAAGGGACTAGCGGTGGGGGATACGCAGTATTTT. The encoded protein is CASRKGLAVGDTQYF.

The chain carries TRBV3-1 and TRBJ1-2; possibly TRBD1 for D (6 bases). Trimming cost V 2 bases and J 4 bases, with 11 bases left between them. CDR3 length: 14 amino acids. Germline CDR1 reads LGHDT; CDR2 reads YNNKEL (reference sequence). CDR3: CASSQKGHTYGYTF. CDR3 sequence (DNA): TGTGCCAGCAGCCAAAAGGGACACACCTATGGCTACACCTTC.

The CDR3 coding sequence is TGTGCCATCAGTGAGCCCGACAAGGTCTACGAGCAGTACTTC. It translates to CAISEPDKVYEQYF. The chain links TRBV10-3 to TRBJ2-7; D remains unclear. V was shortened by 2 bases and J by 3 bases, with 11 bases between the two germline ends. The CDR3 totals 14 residues. Per the germline V gene, CDR1 is ENHRY and CDR2 is SYGVKD.

The J gene is TRBJ2-7, the V gene TRBV15; no reliable D call. Trimming took off 0 bases at V and 0 bases at J, with 9 bases between the two ends. The CDR3 extends over 15 amino acids. CDR1 and CDR2 (germline): LNHNV, YYDKDF (reference sequence). The CDR3 region has the DNA TGTGCCACCAGCAGAGATCGGGCTAGCTCCTACGAGCAGTACTTC. Translation: CATSRDRASSYEQYF.

The V call is TRBV9, the J call TRBJ2-1; D is ambiguous. The V gene's germline CDR1 is SGDLS and CDR2 YYNGEE. CDR3 length: 13 residues. V was trimmed by 0 bases and J by 10 bases, leaving 11 bases between them. The CDR3, as DNA: TGTGCCAGCAGCGTAGACTCGGGCTACGAGCAGTTCTTC. It encodes CASSVDSGYEQFF.

This rearrangement joins TRBV20-1 to TRBJ2-1; 11 bases align to TRBD2. This CDR3 has 14 amino acids. V lost 6 bases to trimming and J lost 8 bases; unmatched junction nucleotides: 9. Looked up from germline, CDR1 is DFQATT and CDR2 is SNEGSKA (reference sequence). The CDR3: CSAKNSGGAHEQFF. In DNA, the CDR3 is TGCAGTGCGAAGAATAGCGGGGGGGCCCATGAGCAGTTCTTC.

The rearrangement joins TRBV4-1 to TRBJ1-1; no clear D gene. The CDR3 length is 14 residues. Trimming took off 1 base at V and 0 bases at J, with 6 bases between the two ends. In germline, CDR1 is MGHRA, CDR2 YSYEKL. The CDR3 DNA reads TGCGCCAGCAGCCAAGGGCCGGTGAACACTGAAGCTTTCTTT. As protein: CASSQGPVNTEAFF.